One and the same sample provided the 18 T cell receptor beta chains below, sequenced in a study of blood T cell repertoires in COVID-19. The assay was immunoSEQ multiplex PCR, and TCRdb's table has in-frame clones only and misses some. The data contain a few hundred thousand clones, roughly nine tenths of them singletons. The sample was peripheral blood. The receptors here all came from a man aged 55 to 70 with acute or convalescent COVID-19.

The J gene is TRBJ2-1, the V gene TRBV9, with 9 bases matching TRBD2. CDR3 size: 18 residues. Germline V gene sequence: CDR1 SGDLS, CDR2 YYNGEE. V lost 3 bases and J lost 2; bases outside the gene matches: 12. The CDR3 nucleotides are TGTGCCAGCAGCGATAGCGGGAGAGCGGGGAGGCCCTACAATGAGCAGTTCTTC. Protein product: CASSDSGRAGRPYNEQFF.

This clone has a handful of counts. This sequence joins TRBV3-1 (or the pseudogene TRBV3-2) and TRBJ2-5, with 7 bases that match TRBD1. This CDR3 region has 14 residues. V lost 6 bases to trimming and J lost 2 bases; unmatched junction nucleotides: 6. Germline lookup yields CDR1 LGHDT and CDR2 YNNKEL (reference sequence). The CDR3 region has the DNA TGTGCCAGCAGGACAGGGTATGGACAAGAGACCCAGTACTTC. Protein sequence: CASRTGYGQETQYF.

This chain connects TRBV5-1 to TRBJ2-2; perhaps TRBD1 as D (6 bases). Trimming removed 4 bases from V and 0 bases from J, with 10 bases in between. The CDR3 totals 15 residues. Germline CDR1 reads SGHRS; CDR2 reads YFSETQ. Here the CDR3 reads CASSLEGANTGELFF. Here the CDR3 DNA reads TGCGCCAGCAGCCTCGAGGGGGCGAACACCGGGGAGCTGTTTTTT. Using reference TRBV5-1 and TRBJ2-2 for the parts outside the CDR3, the full variable domain is KAGVTQTPRYLIKTRGQQVTLSCSPISGHRSVSWYQQTPGQGLQFLFEYFSETQRNKGNFPGRFSGRQFSNSRSEMNVSTLELGDSALYLCASSLEGANTGELFFGEGSRLTVL.

The chain joins TRBV24-1 to TRBJ1-4; no firm D call. The CDR3 runs 15 residues. The germline gives CDR1 KGHDR, CDR2 SFDVKD. V lost 4 bases to trimming and J lost 2 bases, with 10 bases between them. The CDR3 sequence is CATSDPRSTNEKLFF. CDR3 bases: TGTGCCACCAGTGACCCTAGGAGTACTAATGAAAAACTGTTTTTT.

The rearrangement uses TRBV4-3 and TRBJ2-6; D is undetermined. The CDR3 is made up of 16 amino acids. V was pared by 4 bases and J by 2 bases, with 12 bases between. CDR1 and CDR2 (germline): LGHNA, YSLEER. CDR3 in amino acids: CASSPQPGAGANVLTF. The CDR3 region has the DNA TGCGCCAGCAGCCCCCAGCCGGGTGCTGGGGCCAACGTCCTGACTTTC.

The gene calls are TRBV18 and TRBJ1-1; TRBD1 aligns across 7 bases. V shed 4 bases, J shed 4 bases, and the junction held 15 bases outside the gene matches. Germline assignment: CDR1 KGHSH and CDR2 LQKENI. The CDR3 length is 17 residues. The CDR3 DNA follows: TGTGCCAGCTCACAGGTGCAGGGGGGAAAATTGGGCACTGAAGCTTTCTTT. The encoded protein is CASSQVQGGKLGTEAFF.

V usage is TRBV5-1 and J usage is TRBJ1-3, with TRBD1 as a possible D gene (5 bases). This CDR3 contains 14 residues. V was cut by 5 bases and J by 0 bases, with 9 bases left in between. Per germline, CDR1 SGHRS and CDR2 YFSETQ. The CDR3 sequence is CASRSTVSGNTIYF. CDR3 nucleotide sequence: TGCGCCAGCAGATCGACAGTCTCTGGAAACACCATATATTTT.

The rearrangement links TRBV9 to TRBJ1-2, with D tentatively TRBD1 (5 bases). The CDR3 extends over 15 amino acids. The germline V gene encodes CDR1 SGDLS and CDR2 YYNGEE. V dropped 0 bases and J dropped 6 bases, with 15 bases sitting between them. In DNA form, the CDR3 reads TGTGCCAGCAGCGTAGATCCAGGGTTGGGGAATGGCTACACCTTC. Translating it yields CASSVDPGLGNGYTF.

This chain joins TRBV9 and TRBJ2-1, with TRBD2 matching 13 bases. CDR1 and CDR2 (germline): SGDLS, YYNGEE. V shed 4 bases and J 6 bases; nucleotides not matched to a gene: 4. The CDR3 is 15 residues long. In nucleotides, the CDR3 is TGTGCCAGCAGCCTGACTAGCGGGAGGCGCAATGAGCAGTTCTTC. This gives the protein CASSLTSGRRNEQFF.

V gene TRBV15 combines with J gene TRBJ1-2, with D perhaps matching TRBD1 (5 bases). The V end lost 6 bases, the J end lost 0 bases, and 11 bases lay between the germline ends. The CDR3 has 14 residues. The germline CDR1 and CDR2 sequences are LNHNV and YYDKDF (reference sequence). The chain's CDR3 is CATSTGTANYGYTF. The CDR3 DNA reads TGTGCCACCAGTACAGGAACAGCTAACTATGGCTACACCTTC.

The CDR3: CASSITRGRTEAFF. DNA for the CDR3: TGTGCCAGTAGTATTACTCGGGGGAGGACTGAAGCTTTCTTT. The chain couples TRBV19 to TRBJ1-1; D possibly corresponds to TRBD1 (5 bases). The V gene's germline CDR1 is LNHDA and CDR2 SQIVND (reference sequence). The CDR3 is made up of 14 amino acids. Trimming shortened V by 3 bases and J by 5 bases, and 13 bases separated the two germline ends.

This clone occurred once. The chain carries TRBV9 and TRBJ2-7, with 9 bases identical to TRBD1. Germline assignment: CDR1 SGDLS and CDR2 YYNGEE. J lost 5 bases, V lost 4 bases, and 7 bases had no gene match. The CDR3 runs 14 residues. CDR3 DNA: TGTGCCAGCAGCCCGGGACAGGGTGTACACGAGCAGTACTTC. Protein product: CASSPGQGVHEQYF.

The V and J genes are TRBV7-9 and TRBJ1-2; 10 nucleotides agree with TRBD1. Germline CDR1 reads SEHNR; CDR2 reads FQNEAQ (reference sequence). V dropped 6 bases and J dropped 4; count of bases not matched to a gene: 8. The CDR3 loop spans 15 amino acids. CDR3 amino acids: CASRPGTGELYGYTF. The CDR3 nucleotides read TGTGCCAGCAGACCCGGGACAGGGGAGCTCTATGGCTACACCTTC.

This sequence joins TRBV4-3 and TRBJ1-5; tentatively, D is TRBD1 (6 bases). Germline CDR1 reads LGHNA; CDR2 reads YSLEER. The ends were cut back, 0 bases at V and 6 bases at J, with 12 bases in the middle. The CDR3 contains 15 residues. CDR3 in amino acids: CASSQDQGGGQPQHF. CDR3 nucleotides: TGCGCCAGCAGCCAAGATCAAGGGGGGGGTCAGCCCCAGCATTTT.

This clone has a single count. This chain links TRBV4-1 with TRBJ2-5; possible D gene TRBD1, 5 bases. CDR3 length equals 13 residues. Deletions cut 6 bases from V and 4 bases from J, with 12 bases between. Looked up from germline, CDR1 is MGHRA and CDR2 is YSYEKL. The CDR3 sequence: CASRGLIGETQYF. Here the CDR3 DNA reads TGCGCCAGCAGGGGGCTGATTGGAGAGACCCAGTACTTC.

The sample holds one count of this clone. The chain couples TRBV7-2 to TRBJ1-2, with TRBD1 matching 8 bases. CDR1 is SGHTA and CDR2 is FQGNSA in the germline V gene. J lost 4 bases, V lost 3 bases, and 4 bases had no gene match. This CDR3 region has 14 residues. DNA of the CDR3: TGTGCCAGCAGCTTTGGACAGGGAAGCTATGGCTACACCTTC. It is translated as CASSFGQGSYGYTF.

The gene calls are TRBV28 and TRBJ2-7, with D possibly being TRBD2 (5 bases). CDR1 MDHEN and CDR2 SYDVKM come from the germline V gene. V was trimmed by 4 bases and J by 2 bases, leaving 12 bases between them. The CDR3 covers 14 residues. CDR3 protein: CASSSPGVAYEQYF. DNA for the CDR3: TGTGCCAGCAGTTCCCCCGGGGTCGCCTACGAGCAGTACTTC.

This chain uses TRBV27 with TRBJ1-2, with a weak D call TRBD1 (5 bases). V lost 3 bases and J lost 4, with 24 bases in between. CDR1 and CDR2 (germline): MNHEY, SMNVEV (reference sequence). The CDR3 is 18 residues long. The CDR3 DNA follows: TGTGCCAGCAGTTTGGATTCACCGGGCAGGGCCCAATTCTATGGCTACACCTTC. The encoded protein is CASSLDSPGRAQFYGYTF.